What follows is one TCR beta chain and its context. Antigen specificity is unknown. Combined were second doses at about 4 or about 12 weeks. Using immunoSEQ multiplex PCR, the repertoire was profiled, and TCRdb retains in-frame clones only, with some absent. The profile covers about 110,000 clones, with nearly 90% appearing a single time and about 2.5% taken by the ten largest. This sample is part of a study of T cell responses to AZD1222 COVID-19 vaccine. Whole-study findings and limits: After two AZD1222 doses, spike-specific TCR breadth and depth rose versus day 0. The sample set comprised mostly white British donors with more females, and clonal diversity was possibly underestimated. The peak T cell response came first, and repertoires were sampled only after it.

Germline assignment: CDR1 LGHNA and CDR2 YNFKEQ. This CDR3 has 16 residues. Trimming removed 4 bases at V and 0 bases at J, with 13 bases between. The chain links TRBV4-2 to TRBJ1-3; maybe TRBD1 (5 bases). This specimen was peripheral blood, taken 28 days after the second AZD1222 dose. This TCR was recovered from an adult who received the AZD1222 COVID-19 vaccine. The CDR3: CASSREVGDSGNTIYF. Written as DNA, the CDR3 is TGTGCCAGCAGCCGGGAGGTGGGGGACTCTGGAAACACCATATATTTT.